This T cell receptor beta chain was found in a study of shared clonotypes between healthy human individuals. Study-wide results and caveats: The sharing of roughly 5% of naive CD4 clonotypes was seen across a handful of donors. Across subsets, estimated richness was generally greater for naive than for memory populations.

The material for each subset, its genomic DNA, was split evenly across several immunoSEQ plates. Repertoires were generated with immunoSEQ multiplex PCR, while TCRdb's copy carries only in-frame clones and drops some. This table has hundreds of thousands of clones, around 73% appearing once. Turning to this clone: Its antigen is unidentified.

The CDR3 contains 11 residues. Germline V gene lookup returns CDR1 SGHDN and CDR2 FVKESK. Trimming pared 3 bases from V and 7 bases from J, leaving 6 bases between. V usage is TRBV14 and J usage is TRBJ1-2; no clear D gene. The TCR originated in a woman aged 30 to 39 in good health. The sample consisted of memory CD4+ T cells sorted from blood. Subset noted: CD45RA-negative fraction. Here the CDR3 DNA reads TGTGCCAGCAGCCACAGGTTTGGCTACACCTTC. Amino acids: CASSHRFGYTF.